This TCR beta chain was identified during a study of cytomegalovirus exposure and HLA in healthy donors. This CDR3 is built from 13 residues. From germline, CDR1 is MRHNA and CDR2 SNTAGT. Trimming took 2 bases from V and 3 from J, leaving 7 bases between them. Primers included in the PCR were 60 Vbeta and 13 Jbeta primers. Method: immunoSEQ multiplex PCR; TCRdb's copy keeps in-frame clones and lacks some. Of around 180,000 clones listed, around 80% were seen once; the top ten hold about 1.8%. This clone turned up a few times. Input material: PBMCs. This TCR was recovered from a man between 18 and 29 years old in good health and CMV-seronegative. The chain has TRBV6-4 and TRBJ1-1; D is uncertain. The CDR3 DNA reads TGTGCCAGCAGTGACGGGCCTTACACTGAAGCTTTCTTT. Protein: CASSDGPYTEAFF.